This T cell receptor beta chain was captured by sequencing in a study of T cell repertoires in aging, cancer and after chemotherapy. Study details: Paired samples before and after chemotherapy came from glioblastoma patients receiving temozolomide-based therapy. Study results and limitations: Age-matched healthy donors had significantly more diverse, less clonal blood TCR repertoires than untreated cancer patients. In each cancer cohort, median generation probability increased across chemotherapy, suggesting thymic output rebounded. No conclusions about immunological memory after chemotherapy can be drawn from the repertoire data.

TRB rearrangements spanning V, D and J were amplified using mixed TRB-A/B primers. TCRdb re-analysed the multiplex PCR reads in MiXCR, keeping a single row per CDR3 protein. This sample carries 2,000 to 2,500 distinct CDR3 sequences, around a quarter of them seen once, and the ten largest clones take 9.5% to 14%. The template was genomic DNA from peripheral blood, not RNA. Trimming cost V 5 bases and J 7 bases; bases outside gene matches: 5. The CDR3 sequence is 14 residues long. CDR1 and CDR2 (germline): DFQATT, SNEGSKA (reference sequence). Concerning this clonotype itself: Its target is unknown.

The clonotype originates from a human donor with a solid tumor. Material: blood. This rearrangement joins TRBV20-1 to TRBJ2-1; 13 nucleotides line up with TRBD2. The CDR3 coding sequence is TGCAGTGCTCGACTAGCGGGGGGTTCAAATGAGCAGTTCTTC. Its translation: CSARLAGGSNEQFF.